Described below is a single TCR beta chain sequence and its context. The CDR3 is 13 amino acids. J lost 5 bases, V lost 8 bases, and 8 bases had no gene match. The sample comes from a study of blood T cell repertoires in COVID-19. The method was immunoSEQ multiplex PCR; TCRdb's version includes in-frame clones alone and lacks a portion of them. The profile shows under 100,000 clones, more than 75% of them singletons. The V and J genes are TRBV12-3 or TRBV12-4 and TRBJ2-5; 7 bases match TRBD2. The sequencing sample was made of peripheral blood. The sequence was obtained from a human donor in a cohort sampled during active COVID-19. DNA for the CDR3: TGTGCCAGCCAGCCGGCGGGGGTTGAGACCCAGTACTTC. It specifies CASQPAGVETQYF.